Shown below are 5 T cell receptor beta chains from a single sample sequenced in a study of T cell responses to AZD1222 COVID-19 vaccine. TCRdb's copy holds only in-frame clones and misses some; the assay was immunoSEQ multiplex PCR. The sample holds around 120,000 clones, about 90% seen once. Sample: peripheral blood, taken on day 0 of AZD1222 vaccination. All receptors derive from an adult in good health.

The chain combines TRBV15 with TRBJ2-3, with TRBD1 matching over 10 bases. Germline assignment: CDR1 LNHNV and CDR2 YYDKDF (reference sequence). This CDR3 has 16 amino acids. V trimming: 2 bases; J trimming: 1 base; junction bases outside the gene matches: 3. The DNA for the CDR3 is TGTGCCACCAGCAGAAGACAGGGGGCCGGCACAGATACGCAGTATTTT. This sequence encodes CATSRRQGAGTDTQYF.

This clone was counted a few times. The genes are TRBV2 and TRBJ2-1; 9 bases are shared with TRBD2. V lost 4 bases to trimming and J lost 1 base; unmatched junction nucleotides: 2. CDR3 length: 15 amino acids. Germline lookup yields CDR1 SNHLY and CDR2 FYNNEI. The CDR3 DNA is TGTGCCAGCAGTGCCACTAGCGGGTCCTACAATGAGCAGTTCTTC. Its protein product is CASSATSGSYNEQFF.

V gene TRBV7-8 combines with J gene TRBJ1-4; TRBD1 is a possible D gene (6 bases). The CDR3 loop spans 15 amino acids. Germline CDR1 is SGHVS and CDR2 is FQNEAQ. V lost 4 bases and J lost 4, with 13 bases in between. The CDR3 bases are TGTGCCAGCAGCTCCCGAGGACAGTTTAATGAAAAACTGTTTTTT. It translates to CASSSRGQFNEKLFF.

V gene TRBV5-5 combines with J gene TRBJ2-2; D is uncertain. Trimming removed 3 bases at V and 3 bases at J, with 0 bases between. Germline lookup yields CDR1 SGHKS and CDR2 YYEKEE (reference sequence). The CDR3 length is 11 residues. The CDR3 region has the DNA TGTGCCAGCAGCTACACCGGGGAGCTGTTTTTT. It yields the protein CASSYTGELFF.

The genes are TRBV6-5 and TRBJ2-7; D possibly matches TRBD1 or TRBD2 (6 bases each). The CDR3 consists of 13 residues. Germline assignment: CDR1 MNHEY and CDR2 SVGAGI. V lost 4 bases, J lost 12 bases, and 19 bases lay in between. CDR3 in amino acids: CASSSPGALGLYF. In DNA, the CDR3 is TGTGCCAGCAGTTCCCCGGGGGCCCTGGGTCTGTACTTC.